A selection of T cell receptor beta chains follows, all from one sample in a study of T cells in Graves' hyperthyroidism and ophthalmopathy. TCRdb passed the multiplex PCR reads through MiXCR, listing each CDR3 protein once. Of some 570,000 distinct CDR3 sequences listed, about 14% were seen once; the top ten hold roughly 7%. Sequencing used blood. These receptors all come from a woman under 30 with Graves' ophthalmopathy. The CDR3 runs from the conserved cysteine through the conserved F or W. D genes are given only for firm matches. Size tells how often a clone was seen (once, few, many) or the class of an expanded clone, and some rows leave it out.

d_gene,abundance,v_gene,j_gene,CDR3nt,CDR3aa
TRBD1,-,TRBV12-3/TRBV12-4,TRBJ1-4,TGTGCCAGCAGTACCACAGGGGGCTTAGGTGAAAAACTGTTTTTT,CASSTTGGLGEKLFF
-,many,TRBV27,TRBJ2-7,TGTGCCAGCGGCTCTGGGGAGTCCTACGAGCAGTACTTC,CASGSGESYEQYF
-,once,TRBV5-1,TRBJ1-1,TGCGCCAGCAGCTTGGGACCAGGGGTAGCTTTCTTT,CASSLGPGVAFF
TRBD1,-,TRBV6-1,TRBJ2-5,TGTGCCAGCCAAAGGCTCCTTGGGACAGGGGCCCTCGAGACCCAGTACTTC,CASQRLLGTGALETQYF
-,many,TRBV29-1,TRBJ2-2,TGCAGCGTTGACGCAGGGGCAAACACCGGGGAGCTGTTTTTT,CSVDAGANTGELFF
-,many,TRBV28,TRBJ1-2,TGTGCCACCCAGGCGGCCGCCTATGGCTACACCTTC,CATQAAAYGYTF
-,many,TRBV28,TRBJ1-2,TGTGCCAGCAGTTATGCTGGGGCAGGGGATGGCTACACCTTC,CASSYAGAGDGYTF
TRBD1,few,TRBV6-5,TRBJ1-3,TGTGCCAGCAGTTACGGCGGACAGGCCGGGGCTGGAAACACCATATATTTT,CASSYGGQAGAGNTIYF
-,many,TRBV20-1,TRBJ1-5,TGCAGTGCTAGAGATCTTCTGGGGGGTGGTCAGCCCCAGCATTTT,CSARDLLGGGQPQHF
-,-,TRBV6-1,TRBJ2-7,TGTGCCAGCAGTCCCCCGCCGGCCCAGCTCTACGAGCAGTACTTC,CASSPPPAQLYEQYF
-,many,TRBV6-1,TRBJ2-7,TGTGCCAGCATCCCACCCGGGGGAGTGGGCCCCTACGAGCAGTACTTC,CASIPPGGVGPYEQYF
TRBD2,many,TRBV12-3/TRBV12-4,TRBJ2-3,TGTGCCAGCATGCTAGCGGGCACCACAGATACGCAGTATTTT,CASMLAGTTDTQYF
TRBD1,many,TRBV20-1,TRBJ1-6,TGCAGTGCTAGTGCCACAGGGGCAGTCACCTATAATTCACCCCTCCACTTT,CSASATGAVTYNSPLHF
-,many,TRBV11-3,TRBJ2-1,TGTGCCAGCAGCTACTGGACGGAAGAGCAGTTCTTC,CASSYWTEEQFF
-,-,TRBV14,TRBJ1-3,TGTGCCAGCAGACGGGAATTACAAAACACCATATATTTT,CASRRELQNTIYF
-,many,TRBV7-9,TRBJ2-7,TGTGCCAGCAGCCCCGGGCGAGGTTTCCCCTACGAGCAGTACTTC,CASSPGRGFPYEQYF
-,-,TRBV12-3/TRBV12-4,TRBJ1-4,TGTGCCAGCAGTTCCTACAGGGTCGGAGAAAAACTGTTTTTT,CASSSYRVGEKLFF
-,many,TRBV30,TRBJ2-1,TGTGCCTGGAGAAAGGGGGGTAGCGGGCACAATGAGCAGTTCTTC,CAWRKGGSGHNEQFF
-,many,TRBV6-2/TRBV6-3,TRBJ2-7,TGTGCCAGCATGCGCGACAATTACCACGAGCAGTACTTC,CASMRDNYHEQYF
-,many,TRBV3-1,TRBJ2-5,TGTGCCAGCAGCCAAGGGGCAGGAAAACAAGAGACCCAGTACTTC,CASSQGAGKQETQYF
TRBD2,few,TRBV9,TRBJ2-7,TGTGCCAGCAGCTCACGAGGGAGCGGGAGGGCCCGCGCGAAGTCCGTTGAGCAGTACTTC,CASSSRGSGRARAKSVEQYF
TRBD2,-,TRBV6-5,TRBJ2-1,TGTGCCAGCAGTTACCCCCTTCTAGCGGGAGGGCTGGGGAATGAGCAGTTCTTC,CASSYPLLAGGLGNEQFF
-,many,TRBV20-1,TRBJ2-7,TGCAGTGCGACGGAGGAGGGGTACGAGCAGTACTTC,CSATEEGYEQYF